One and the same sample provided the 19 T cell receptor beta chains below, sequenced in a study of blood T cell repertoires in COVID-19. Method: immunoSEQ multiplex PCR; TCRdb's copy keeps in-frame clones and lacks some. The sample consists of about 160,000 clones, 85% of them appearing once. Sequenced sample: peripheral blood. These receptors were obtained from a human donor with acute or convalescent COVID-19. The donor label of this sample is uncertain.

V usage is TRBV6-5 and J usage is TRBJ2-5; D unclear. Germline loops: CDR1 MNHEY, CDR2 SVGAGI. The CDR3 runs 14 residues. V was clipped by 2 bases and J by 5 bases, with 12 bases between them. This CDR3 is CASSYGPPAETQYF. CDR3 DNA: TGTGCCAGCAGTTACGGTCCTCCAGCGGAGACCCAGTACTTC.

This sequence joins TRBV25-1 and TRBJ1-5; TRBD1 matches 8 bases. The CDR3 spans 16 residues. J was trimmed by 4 bases and V by 4 bases; bases with no gene match: 9. Germline V gene lookup returns CDR1 MGHDK and CDR2 SYGVNS. For the CDR3, the DNA is TGTGCCAGCAGTGGCCATACAGGGGGGCAAAATCAGCCCCAGCATTTT. Protein product: CASSGHTGGQNQPQHF.

The chain has TRBV11-2 and TRBJ2-5; no clear D. CDR3 size: 11 residues. The germline V gene encodes CDR1 SGHAT and CDR2 FQNNGV. V lost 5 bases, J lost 2 bases, and 3 bases lay in between. The CDR3 reads CASSVQETQYF. As DNA, the CDR3 is TGTGCCAGCAGCGTACAAGAGACCCAGTACTTC.

The J gene is TRBJ1-3, the V gene TRBV9; D perhaps matches TRBD1 (6 bases). CDR3 length equals 16 residues. Germline CDR1 and CDR2: SGDLS and YYNGEE. The V and J ends lost 0 bases and 1 base respectively, with 11 bases between them. The CDR3 reads CASSVVDRRSGNTIYF. The CDR3 DNA reads TGTGCCAGCAGCGTAGTAGACAGGCGTTCTGGAAACACCATATATTTT.

This clone was observed once. V gene TRBV6-5 combines with J gene TRBJ1-6; D not certain. V was clipped by 5 bases and J by 9 bases, with 8 bases between them. Germline CDR1 is MNHEY and CDR2 is SVGAGI. CDR3 size: 12 residues. Written as DNA, the CDR3 is TGTGCCAGCAGTCAGAGCGGTTCACCCCTCCACTTT. Protein sequence: CASSQSGSPLHF.

The chain links TRBV27 to TRBJ1-1; 8 bases fit TRBD1. V shed 2 bases, J shed 5 bases, and the junction held 1 base outside the gene matches. The germline gives CDR1 MNHEY, CDR2 SMNVEV (reference sequence). The CDR3 totals 13 residues. Here the CDR3 reads CASSLRQGTEAFF. The CDR3 region has the DNA TGTGCCAGCAGTTTAAGACAGGGGACTGAAGCTTTCTTT.

V usage is TRBV4-1 and J usage is TRBJ2-4; 9 nucleotides line up with TRBD2. The CDR3 is 14 amino acids. Germline-derived CDR1 and CDR2 are MGHRA and YSYEKL. Germline trimming cut 3 bases from V and 13 bases from J; bases unmatched to any gene: 10. The CDR3 nucleotides are TGCGCCAGCAGCCAGGCTTCTAGCGGGGTCGGCCAGTACTTC. This encodes CASSQASSGVGQYF.

The V and J genes are TRBV7-3 and TRBJ1-1; 8 bases map to TRBD1. Germline V CDR1 and CDR2: SGHTA, FQGTGA. This CDR3 is built from 14 residues. Trimming took 5 bases from V and 4 from J; bases not matched to a gene: 6. The CDR3 is CASSLQGVGTEAFF. The DNA for the CDR3 is TGTGCCAGCAGCCTACAGGGGGTCGGCACTGAAGCTTTCTTT.

The V call is TRBV6-6, the J call TRBJ1-5; D may be TRBD1 (6 bases). The CDR3 covers 15 residues. Deletions cut 7 bases from V and 5 bases from J, with 18 bases between. Germline loops: CDR1 MNHNY, CDR2 SVGAGI (reference sequence). This chain's CDR3 is CASTYGAGVDQPQHF. The DNA for the CDR3 is TGTGCCAGCACCTATGGGGCAGGGGTCGATCAGCCCCAGCATTTT.

The chain joins TRBV2 to TRBJ1-5; TRBD1 matches at 9 bases. In germline, CDR1 is SNHLY, CDR2 FYNNEI. J was trimmed by 2 bases and V by 3 bases; bases with no gene match: 2. CDR3 length: 15 amino acids. DNA of the CDR3: TGTGCCAGCAGTGATTGGACAGGGGGCAATCAGCCCCAGCATTTT. Translation: CASSDWTGGNQPQHF.

The rearrangement joins TRBV5-1 to TRBJ2-7, with D maybe TRBD1 (6 bases). CDR1 and CDR2 from the germline V gene are SGHRS and YFSETQ. The CDR3 is 14 amino acids. Trimming pared 4 bases from V and 5 bases from J, leaving 16 bases between. The CDR3 DNA is TGCGCCAGCAGCAACCGGGACACAAGGGACGAGCAGTACTTC. Residues: CASSNRDTRDEQYF. Filled out from reference TRBV5-1 and TRBJ2-7, the complete variable domain reads KAGVTQTPRYLIKTRGQQVTLSCSPISGHRSVSWYQQTPGQGLQFLFEYFSETQRNKGNFPGRFSGRQFSNSRSEMNVSTLELGDSALYLCASSNRDTRDEQYFGPGTRLTVT.

The chain has TRBV7-9 and TRBJ1-3, with a tentative D call TRBD1 (6 bases). This CDR3 spans 14 amino acids. The V gene's germline CDR1 is SEHNR and CDR2 FQNEAQ (reference sequence). Trimming took 5 bases from V and 8 from J, leaving 16 bases between them. The DNA of the CDR3 is TGTGCCAGCAGCATTTACAGGGACGGGGACACCATATATTTT. Amino acid sequence: CASSIYRDGDTIYF. Based on the CDR3 plus reference TRBV7-9 and TRBJ1-3, the full variable domain is DTGVSQNPRHKITKRGQNVTFRCDPISEHNRLYWYRQTLGQGPEFLTYFQNEAQLEKSRLLSDRFSAERPKGSFSTLEIQRTEQGDSAMYLCASSIYRDGDTIYFGEGSWLTVV.

This chain links TRBV6-5 with TRBJ1-5; no reliable D call. The germline V gene encodes CDR1 MNHEY and CDR2 SVGAGI. V was trimmed by 6 bases and J by 0 bases, leaving 6 bases between them. The CDR3 totals 13 residues. Written as DNA, the CDR3 is TGTGCCAGCAGGAGTAATAGCAATCAGCCCCAGCATTTT. It specifies CASRSNSNQPQHF.

This sequence joins TRBV7-9 and TRBJ2-7; D is perhaps TRBD1 (6 bases). The germline V and J ends were trimmed by 1 base and 0 bases, with 10 bases remaining between them. This CDR3 has 15 residues. CDR1 and CDR2 from the germline V gene are SEHNR and FQNEAQ (reference sequence). CDR3 amino acids: CASSLGQGSSYEQYF. The CDR3, as DNA: TGTGCCAGCAGCTTAGGGCAGGGGAGCTCCTACGAGCAGTACTTC.

J is TRBJ1-5 and V is TRBV19; D might be TRBD1 (5 bases). Trimming removed 7 bases at V and 7 bases at J, with 14 bases between. Germline V gene lookup returns CDR1 LNHDA and CDR2 SQIVND (reference sequence). This CDR3 has 13 residues. The CDR3 reads CASTPTQGQPQHF. The CDR3 DNA reads TGTGCCAGTACCCCGACCCAGGGACAGCCCCAGCATTTT.

The rearrangement joins TRBV27 to TRBJ2-1; D possibly corresponds to TRBD1 (6 bases). The germline V gene encodes CDR1 MNHEY and CDR2 SMNVEV (reference sequence). The CDR3 totals 15 residues. V lost 5 bases to trimming and J lost 2 bases, with 13 bases between them. DNA of the CDR3: TGTGCCAGCAGTGAACAGGGTAGCCCCTACAATGAGCAGTTCTTC. Residues: CASSEQGSPYNEQFF.

The chain is built from TRBV9 and TRBJ2-3, with 8 bases aligning to TRBD2. This CDR3 has 16 amino acids. J lost 7 bases, V lost 4 bases, and 14 bases had no gene match. In germline, CDR1 is SGDLS, CDR2 YYNGEE. CDR3 sequence reads: CASSPHDSGTLYTQYF. Here the CDR3 DNA reads TGTGCCAGCAGCCCTCATGATAGCGGGACGCTATATACGCAGTATTTT.

This sequence joins TRBV18 and TRBJ1-1, with 8 nucleotides matching TRBD1. V shed 5 bases, J shed 2 bases, and the junction held 7 bases outside the gene matches. Germline CDR1 is KGHSH and CDR2 is LQKENI. This CDR3 is built from 15 residues. CDR3 in DNA: TGTGCCAGCTCAGATCGGACAGGGTTTAACACTGAAGCTTTCTTT. It encodes CASSDRTGFNTEAFF.

This clone was detected only once. The V gene is TRBV4-3, the J gene TRBJ1-2; possibly TRBD1 for D (6 bases). The germline CDR1 and CDR2 sequences are LGHNA and YSLEER. This CDR3 comprises 16 residues. Trimming removed 1 base from V and 5 bases from J, with 17 bases in between. CDR3 loop: CASSQASWGGAYGYTF. In nucleotides, the CDR3 is TGCGCCAGCAGCCAAGCAAGTTGGGGGGGCGCGTATGGCTACACCTTC.